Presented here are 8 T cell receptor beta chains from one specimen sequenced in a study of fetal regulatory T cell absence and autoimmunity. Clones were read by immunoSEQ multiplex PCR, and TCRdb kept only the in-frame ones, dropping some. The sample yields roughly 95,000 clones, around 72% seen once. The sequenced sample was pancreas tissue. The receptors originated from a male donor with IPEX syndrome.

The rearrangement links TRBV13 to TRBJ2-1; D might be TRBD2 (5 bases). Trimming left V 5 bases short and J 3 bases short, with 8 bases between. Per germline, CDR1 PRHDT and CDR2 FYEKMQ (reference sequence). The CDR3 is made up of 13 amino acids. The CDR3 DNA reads TGTGCCAGCAGCGTCGGGGTCTACAATGAGCAGTTCTTC. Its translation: CASSVGVYNEQFF.

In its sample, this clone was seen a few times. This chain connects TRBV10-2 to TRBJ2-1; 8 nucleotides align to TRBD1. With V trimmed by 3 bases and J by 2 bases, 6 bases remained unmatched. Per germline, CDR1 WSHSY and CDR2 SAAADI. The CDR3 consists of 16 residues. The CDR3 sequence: CASSDWSGGAYNEQFF. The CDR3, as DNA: TGCGCCAGCAGTGATTGGTCAGGGGGCGCCTACAATGAGCAGTTCTTC.

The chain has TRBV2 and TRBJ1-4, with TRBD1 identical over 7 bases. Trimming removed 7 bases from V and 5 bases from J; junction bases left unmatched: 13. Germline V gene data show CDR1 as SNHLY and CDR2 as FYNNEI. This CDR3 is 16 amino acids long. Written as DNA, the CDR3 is TGTGCCAGCATCCTATTGGAGGGGGCAGGGAATGAAAAACTGTTTTTT. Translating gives CASILLEGAGNEKLFF.

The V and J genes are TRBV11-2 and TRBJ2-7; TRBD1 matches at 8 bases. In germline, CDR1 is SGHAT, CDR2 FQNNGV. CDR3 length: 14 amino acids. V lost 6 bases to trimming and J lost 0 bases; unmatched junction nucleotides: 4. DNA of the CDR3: TGTGCCAGCAGGCGGACAGGGACCTCCTACGAGCAGTACTTC. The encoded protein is CASRRTGTSYEQYF.

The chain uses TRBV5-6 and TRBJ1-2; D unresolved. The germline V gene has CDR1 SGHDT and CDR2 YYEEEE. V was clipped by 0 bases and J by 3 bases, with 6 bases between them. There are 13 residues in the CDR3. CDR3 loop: CASSLASHYGYTF. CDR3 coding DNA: TGTGCCAGCAGCTTGGCCAGCCACTATGGCTACACCTTC.

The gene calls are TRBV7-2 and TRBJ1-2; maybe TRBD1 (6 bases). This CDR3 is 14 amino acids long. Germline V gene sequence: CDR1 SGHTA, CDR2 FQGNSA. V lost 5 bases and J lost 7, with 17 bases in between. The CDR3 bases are TGTGCCAGCAGCCCGAGGGGGGGGCTGGCTGGCTACACCTTC. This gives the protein CASSPRGGLAGYTF.

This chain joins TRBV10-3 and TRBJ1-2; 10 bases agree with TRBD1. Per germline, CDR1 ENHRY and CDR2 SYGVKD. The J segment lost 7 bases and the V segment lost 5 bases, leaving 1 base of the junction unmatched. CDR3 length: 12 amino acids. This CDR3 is CAISRDRGGYTF. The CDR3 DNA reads TGTGCCATCAGTCGGGACAGGGGTGGCTACACCTTC.

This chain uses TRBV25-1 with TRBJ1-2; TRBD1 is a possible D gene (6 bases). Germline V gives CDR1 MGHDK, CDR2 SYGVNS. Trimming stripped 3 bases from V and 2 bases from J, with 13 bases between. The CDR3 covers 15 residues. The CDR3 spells CASSDPLGTNYGYTF. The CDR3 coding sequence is TGTGCCAGCAGTGACCCCCTTGGGACAAACTATGGCTACACCTTC.